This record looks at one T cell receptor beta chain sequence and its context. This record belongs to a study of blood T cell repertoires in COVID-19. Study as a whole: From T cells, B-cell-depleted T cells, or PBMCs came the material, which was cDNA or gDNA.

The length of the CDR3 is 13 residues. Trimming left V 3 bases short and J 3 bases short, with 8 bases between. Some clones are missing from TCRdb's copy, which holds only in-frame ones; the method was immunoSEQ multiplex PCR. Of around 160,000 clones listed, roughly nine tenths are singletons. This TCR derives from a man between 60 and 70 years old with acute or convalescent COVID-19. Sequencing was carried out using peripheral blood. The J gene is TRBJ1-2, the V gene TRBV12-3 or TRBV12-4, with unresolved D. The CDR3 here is CASSLSEDYGYTF. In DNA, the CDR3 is TGTGCCAGCAGTTTGTCGGAGGACTATGGCTACACCTTC.